The table lists the clone carrying this T cell receptor beta chain with a count of one. Baseline, cycle 4 day 1, and cycle 7 day 1 were the blood sampling points. The V gene's germline CDR1 is LGHNA and CDR2 YSLEER. V lost 0 bases and J lost 11, with 16 bases in between. The CDR3 covers 14 residues. TCRdb's copy holds only in-frame clones and misses some; the assay was immunoSEQ multiplex PCR. The table lists more than 80,000 clones, 90% to 95% of them singletons. The sample originates from a study of OX40 agonist ivuxolimab in advanced cancers. Material: CD4+ or CD8+ T cells sorted from blood, obtained in a trial of the OX40 agonist ivuxolimab. The clonotype comes from an adult with an advanced solid tumor such as melanoma, head and neck, liver or kidney cancer. This chain connects TRBV4-3 to TRBJ1-1; the D gene is possibly TRBD1 (5 bases). Here the CDR3 reads CASSQDVGDPRAFF. The DNA for the CDR3 is TGCGCCAGCAGCCAAGACGTGGGGGACCCAAGGGCTTTCTTT.